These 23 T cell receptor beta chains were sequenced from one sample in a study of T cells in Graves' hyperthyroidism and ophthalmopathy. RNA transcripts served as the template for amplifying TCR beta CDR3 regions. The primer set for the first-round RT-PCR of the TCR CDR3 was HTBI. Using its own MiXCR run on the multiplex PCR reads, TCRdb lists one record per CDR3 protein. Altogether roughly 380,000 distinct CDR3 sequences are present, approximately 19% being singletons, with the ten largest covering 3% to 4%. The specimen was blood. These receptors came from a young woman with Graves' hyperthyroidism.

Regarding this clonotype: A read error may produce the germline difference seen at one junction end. CDR3 amino acids: CAISESTRYEQYF. The CDR3, as DNA: TGTGCCATCAGCGAGTCCACTAGGTACGAGCAGTACTTC. The chain joins TRBV10-3 to TRBJ2-7, with a weak D call TRBD2 (5 bases). The CDR3 runs to 13 residues. Germline V gives CDR1 ENHRY, CDR2 SYGVKD.

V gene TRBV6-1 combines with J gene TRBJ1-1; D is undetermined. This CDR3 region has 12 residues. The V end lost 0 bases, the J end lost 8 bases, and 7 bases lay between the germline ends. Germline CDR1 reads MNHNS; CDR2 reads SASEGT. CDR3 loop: CASSEAGEEAFF. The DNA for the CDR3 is TGTGCCAGCAGTGAAGCCGGGGAAGAAGCTTTCTTT.

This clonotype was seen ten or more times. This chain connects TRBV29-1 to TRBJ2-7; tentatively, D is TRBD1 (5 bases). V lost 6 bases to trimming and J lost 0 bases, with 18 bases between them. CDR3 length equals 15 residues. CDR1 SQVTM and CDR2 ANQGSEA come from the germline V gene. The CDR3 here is CSVVHKDSSSYEQYF. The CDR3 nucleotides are TGCAGCGTGGTCCACAAAGACAGTTCCTCCTACGAGCAGTACTTC.

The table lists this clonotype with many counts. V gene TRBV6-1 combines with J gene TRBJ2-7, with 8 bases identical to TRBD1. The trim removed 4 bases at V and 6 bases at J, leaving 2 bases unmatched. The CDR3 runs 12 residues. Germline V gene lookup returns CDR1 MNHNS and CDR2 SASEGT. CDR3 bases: TGTGCCAGCAGTGCGGGACAGGTCGAGCAGTACTTC. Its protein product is CASSAGQVEQYF.

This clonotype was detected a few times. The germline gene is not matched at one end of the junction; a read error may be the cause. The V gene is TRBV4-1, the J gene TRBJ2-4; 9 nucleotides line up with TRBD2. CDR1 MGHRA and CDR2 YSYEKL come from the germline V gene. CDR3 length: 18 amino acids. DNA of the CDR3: TGCGCCAGCAGCCAAGGAAGGGCGGGGGGACTAGCCAAAAACATTAAGTACTTC. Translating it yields CASSQGRAGGLAKNIKYF.

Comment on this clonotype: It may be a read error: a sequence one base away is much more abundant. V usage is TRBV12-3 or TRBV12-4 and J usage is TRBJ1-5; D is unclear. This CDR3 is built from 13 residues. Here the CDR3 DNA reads TGTGCCAGCAGTCGCGATCAGGATCAGCCCCATCATTTT. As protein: CASSRDQDQPHHF.

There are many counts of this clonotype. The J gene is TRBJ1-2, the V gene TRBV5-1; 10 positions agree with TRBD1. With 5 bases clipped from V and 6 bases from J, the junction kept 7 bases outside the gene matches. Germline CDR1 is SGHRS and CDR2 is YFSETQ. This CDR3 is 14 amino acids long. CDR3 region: CASSREGQGDGYTF. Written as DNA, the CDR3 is TGCGCCAGCAGTCGTGAAGGACAGGGGGATGGCTACACCTTC. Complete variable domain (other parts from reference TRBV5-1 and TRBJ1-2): KAGVTQTPRYLIKTRGQQVTLSCSPISGHRSVSWYQQTPGQGLQFLFEYFSETQRNKGNFPGRFSGRQFSNSRSEMNVSTLELGDSALYLCASSREGQGDGYTFGSGTRLTVV.

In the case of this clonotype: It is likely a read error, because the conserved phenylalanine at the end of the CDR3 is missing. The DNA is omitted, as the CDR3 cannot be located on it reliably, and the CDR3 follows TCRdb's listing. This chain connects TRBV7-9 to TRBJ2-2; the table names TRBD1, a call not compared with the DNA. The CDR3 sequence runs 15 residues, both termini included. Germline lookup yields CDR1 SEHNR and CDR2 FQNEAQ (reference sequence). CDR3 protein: CASSGDRVPSGELWL.

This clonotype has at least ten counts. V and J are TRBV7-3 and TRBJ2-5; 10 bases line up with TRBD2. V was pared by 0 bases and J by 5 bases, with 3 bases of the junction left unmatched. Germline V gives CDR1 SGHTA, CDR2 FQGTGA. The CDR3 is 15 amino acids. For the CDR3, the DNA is TGTGCCAGCAGCTTAACAGCGGGGGGGCTTGAGACCCAGTACTTC. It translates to CASSLTAGGLETQYF.

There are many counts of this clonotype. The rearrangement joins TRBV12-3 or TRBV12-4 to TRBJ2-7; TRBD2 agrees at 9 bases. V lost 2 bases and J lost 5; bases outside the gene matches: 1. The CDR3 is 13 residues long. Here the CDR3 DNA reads TGTGCCAGCAGTTTAAGCGGGGGGAACGAGCAGTACTTC. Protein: CASSLSGGNEQYF.

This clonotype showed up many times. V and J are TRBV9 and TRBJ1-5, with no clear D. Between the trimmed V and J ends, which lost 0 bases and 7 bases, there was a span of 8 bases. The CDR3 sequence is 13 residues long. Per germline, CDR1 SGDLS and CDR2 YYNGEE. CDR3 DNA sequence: TGTGCCAGCAGCGTAGGTCTGGACCAGCCCCAGCATTTT. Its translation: CASSVGLDQPQHF.

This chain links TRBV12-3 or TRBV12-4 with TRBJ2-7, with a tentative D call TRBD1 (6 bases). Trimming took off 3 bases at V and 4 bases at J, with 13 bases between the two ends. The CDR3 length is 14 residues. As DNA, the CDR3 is TGTGCCAGCAGTTTTGGAGGACAGAGATACGAGCAGTACTTC. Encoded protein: CASSFGGQRYEQYF.

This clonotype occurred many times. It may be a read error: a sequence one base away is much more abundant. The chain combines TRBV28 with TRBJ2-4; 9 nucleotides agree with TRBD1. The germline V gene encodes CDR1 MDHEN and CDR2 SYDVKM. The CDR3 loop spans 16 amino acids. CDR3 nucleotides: TGTGCCAGCAGACGGGGACAGGGCTTAGCCAAAAACATTAAGTACTTC. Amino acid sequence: CASRRGQGLAKNIKYF.

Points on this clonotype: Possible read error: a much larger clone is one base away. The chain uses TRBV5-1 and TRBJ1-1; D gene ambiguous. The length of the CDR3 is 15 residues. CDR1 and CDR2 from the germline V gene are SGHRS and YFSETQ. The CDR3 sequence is CASSLGERKNTEACF. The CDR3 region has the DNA TGCGCCAGCAGCTTGGGGGAAAGGAAGAACACTGAAGCTTGCTTT. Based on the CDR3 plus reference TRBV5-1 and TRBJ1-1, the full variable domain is KAGVTQTPRYLIKTRGQQVTLSCSPISGHRSVSWYQQTPGQGLQFLFEYFSETQRNKGNFPGRFSGRQFSNSRSEMNVSTLELGDSALYLCASSLGERKNTEACFGQGTRLTVV.

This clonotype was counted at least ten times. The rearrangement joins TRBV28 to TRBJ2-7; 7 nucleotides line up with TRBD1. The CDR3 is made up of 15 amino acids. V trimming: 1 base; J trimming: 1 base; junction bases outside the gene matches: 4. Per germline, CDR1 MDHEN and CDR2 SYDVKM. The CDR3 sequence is CASSLSGQESYEQYF. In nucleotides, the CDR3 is TGTGCCAGCAGTTTATCCGGACAGGAGTCCTACGAGCAGTACTTC.

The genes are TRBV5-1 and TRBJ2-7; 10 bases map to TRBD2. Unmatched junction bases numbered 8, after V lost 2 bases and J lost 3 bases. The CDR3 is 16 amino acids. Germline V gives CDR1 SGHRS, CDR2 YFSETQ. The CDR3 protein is CASSLGGLASLYEQYF. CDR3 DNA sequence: TGCGCCAGCAGCTTAGGGGGACTAGCGTCGCTCTACGAGCAGTACTTC.

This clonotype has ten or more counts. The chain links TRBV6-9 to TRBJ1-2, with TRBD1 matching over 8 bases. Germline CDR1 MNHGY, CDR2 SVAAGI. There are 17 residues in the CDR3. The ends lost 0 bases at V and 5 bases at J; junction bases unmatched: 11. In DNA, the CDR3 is TGTGCCAGCAGTTATTCTACAGGGGGGAAGGTTCGGTATGGCTACACCTTC. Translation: CASSYSTGGKVRYGYTF.

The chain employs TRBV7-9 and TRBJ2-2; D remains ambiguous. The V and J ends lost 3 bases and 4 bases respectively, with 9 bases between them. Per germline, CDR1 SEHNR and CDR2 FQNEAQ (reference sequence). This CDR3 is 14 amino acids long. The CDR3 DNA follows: TGTGCCAGCAGCTTCGACACGAGCACCGGGGAGCTGTTTTTT. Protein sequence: CASSFDTSTGELFF.

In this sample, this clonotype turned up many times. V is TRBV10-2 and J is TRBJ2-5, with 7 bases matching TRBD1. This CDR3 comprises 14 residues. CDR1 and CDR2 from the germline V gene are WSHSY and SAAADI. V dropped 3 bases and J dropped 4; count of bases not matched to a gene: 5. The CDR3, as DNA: TGCGCCAGCAGTGAACAGGGGTCGGGAGAGACCCAGTACTTC. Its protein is CASSEQGSGETQYF.

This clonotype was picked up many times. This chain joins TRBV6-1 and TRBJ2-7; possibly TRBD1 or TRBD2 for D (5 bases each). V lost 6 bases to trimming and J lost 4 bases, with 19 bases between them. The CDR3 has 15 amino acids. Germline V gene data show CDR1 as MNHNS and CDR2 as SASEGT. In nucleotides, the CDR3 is TGTGCCAGCAGAGGCCGGGACGCCCTTAGTTACGAGCAGTACTTC. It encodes CASRGRDALSYEQYF.

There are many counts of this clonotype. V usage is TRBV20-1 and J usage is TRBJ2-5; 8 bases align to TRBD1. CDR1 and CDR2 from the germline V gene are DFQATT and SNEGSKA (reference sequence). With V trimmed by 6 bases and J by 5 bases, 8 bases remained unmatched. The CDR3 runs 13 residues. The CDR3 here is CSATTTGVETQYF. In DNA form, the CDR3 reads TGCAGTGCGACAACGACAGGGGTTGAGACCCAGTACTTC.

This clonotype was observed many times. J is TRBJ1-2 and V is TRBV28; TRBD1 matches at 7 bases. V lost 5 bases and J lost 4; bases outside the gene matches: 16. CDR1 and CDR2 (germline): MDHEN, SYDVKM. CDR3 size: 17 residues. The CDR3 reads CASSTSWDSDSGYGYTF. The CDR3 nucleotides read TGTGCCAGCAGTACGTCTTGGGACAGCGACTCCGGCTATGGCTACACCTTC.

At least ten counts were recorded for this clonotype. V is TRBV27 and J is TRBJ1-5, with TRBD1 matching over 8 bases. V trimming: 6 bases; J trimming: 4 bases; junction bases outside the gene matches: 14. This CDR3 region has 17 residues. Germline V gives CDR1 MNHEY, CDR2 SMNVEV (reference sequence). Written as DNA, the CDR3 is TGTGCCAGCAGCTACGACTTCGGGACAGGAGGGAATCAGCCCCAGCATTTT. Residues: CASSYDFGTGGNQPQHF.